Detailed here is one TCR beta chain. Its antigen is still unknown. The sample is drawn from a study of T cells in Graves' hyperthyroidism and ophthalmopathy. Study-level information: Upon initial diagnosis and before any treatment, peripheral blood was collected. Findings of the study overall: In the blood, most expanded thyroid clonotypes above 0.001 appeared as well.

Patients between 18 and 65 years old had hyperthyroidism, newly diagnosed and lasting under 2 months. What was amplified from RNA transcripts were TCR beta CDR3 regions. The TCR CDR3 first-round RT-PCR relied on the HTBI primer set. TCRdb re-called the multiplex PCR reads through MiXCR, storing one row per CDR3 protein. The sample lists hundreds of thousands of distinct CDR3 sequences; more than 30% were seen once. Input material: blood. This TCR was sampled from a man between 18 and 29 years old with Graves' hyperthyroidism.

This CDR3 is CASSLGPAGQPQHF. The DNA for the CDR3 is TGTGCCAGCAGTTTAGGGCCCGCGGGGCAGCCCCAGCATTTT. The chain combines TRBV12-3 or TRBV12-4 with TRBJ1-5; D unclear. The CDR3 runs 14 residues. Trimming removed 1 base from V and 7 bases from J, with 11 bases in between.